What follows are 21 T cell receptor beta chains derived from one specimen sequenced in a study of cytomegalovirus exposure and HLA in healthy donors. Researchers ran the PCR with 60 Vbeta and 13 Jbeta primers. Only in-frame clones appear in the TCRdb table, and some are missing; sequencing was by immunoSEQ multiplex PCR. The sample carries some 210,000 clones, 78% recorded once. Sequenced material: PBMCs. The receptors stem from a male donor in good health and CMV-seronegative.

The chain is built from TRBV10-2 and TRBJ1-3; D gene uncertain. Germline loops: CDR1 WSHSY, CDR2 SAAADI. This CDR3 has 13 amino acids. V dropped 6 bases and J dropped 4 bases, with 10 bases sitting between them. The CDR3 DNA reads TGCGCCAGCAGACCAGCGACGGGAAACACCATATATTTT. Translating it yields CASRPATGNTIYF.

The DNA of the CDR3 is TGTGCCTCCTCACGCCCGGAGGTTCCCCACGAGCAGTACTTC. Translation: CASSRPEVPHEQYF. The chain joins TRBV6-1 to TRBJ2-7; weak D call: TRBD2 (5 bases). The germline V gene has CDR1 MNHNS and CDR2 SASEGT. This CDR3 has 14 residues. The V gene lost 11 bases and the J gene lost 5 bases, with 22 bases spanning the gap.

The chain links TRBV9 to TRBJ2-1; possibly TRBD1 for D (6 bases). Trimming removed 0 bases from V and 7 bases from J, with 14 bases in between. This CDR3 is 15 amino acids long. Germline V gives CDR1 SGDLS, CDR2 YYNGEE. CDR3 residues: CASSVGAGVRNEQFF. CDR3 DNA sequence: TGTGCCAGCAGCGTAGGGGCAGGGGTCAGAAATGAGCAGTTCTTC.

This chain uses TRBV5-6 with TRBJ1-2; TRBD1 is a possible D gene (6 bases). The CDR3 runs to 17 residues. CDR1 SGHDT and CDR2 YYEEEE come from the germline V gene. V was shortened by 5 bases and J by 3 bases, with 23 bases between the two germline ends. The CDR3 region is CASSTPGRDRLHYGYTF. Here the CDR3 DNA reads TGTGCCAGCAGTACCCCGGGGCGTGACAGGCTTCACTATGGCTACACCTTC.

The chain combines TRBV2 with TRBJ2-7, with D possibly being TRBD1 (6 bases). The V gene lost 5 bases and the J gene lost 3 bases, with 8 bases spanning the gap. The CDR3 contains 12 residues. Germline CDR1 and CDR2: SNHLY and FYNNEI. CDR3 protein: CASSSQGYEQYF. CDR3 nucleotide sequence: TGTGCCAGCAGTTCACAGGGCTACGAGCAGTACTTC.

The chain uses TRBV6-5 and TRBJ2-5; weak D call: TRBD2 (6 bases). The DNA matches TRBJ2-7 better at its end, which makes the J call doubtful. This CDR3 spans 16 amino acids. The germline gives CDR1 MNHEY, CDR2 SVGAGI. The CDR3, as DNA: TGTGCCAGCAGTTACATCCGAGGCGCGGGGATATACGAGCAGTACTTC. It is translated as CASSYIRGAGIYEQYF.

This rearrangement joins TRBV7-9 to TRBJ2-7; 10 positions agree with TRBD2. V trimming: 4 bases; J trimming: 1 base; junction bases outside the gene matches: 7. The CDR3 sequence is 16 residues long. Germline CDR1 reads SEHNR; CDR2 reads FQNEAQ (reference sequence). As DNA, the CDR3 is TGTGCCAGCAGCTGGTTCAGCGGGAGGGCTTCCTACGAGCAGTACTTC. Protein product: CASSWFSGRASYEQYF. The full variable domain, its missing parts supplied by reference TRBV7-9 and TRBJ2-7, is DTGVSQNPRHKITKRGQNVTFRCDPISEHNRLYWYRQTLGQGPEFLTYFQNEAQLEKSRLLSDRFSAERPKGSFSTLEIQRTEQGDSAMYLCASSWFSGRASYEQYFGPGTRLTVT.

This clone was picked up a small number of times. The sample contains more than one DNA sequence encoding this CDR3. The CDR3 here is CASSGQGYNEQFF. The CDR3 DNA reads TGTGCCAGCAGTGGGCAGGGCTACAATGAGCAGTTCTTC. J is TRBJ2-1 and V is TRBV2; a weak D match, TRBD1 (5 bases). Germline V CDR1 and CDR2: SNHLY, FYNNEI. This CDR3 is built from 13 residues. Trimming took off 4 bases at V and 3 bases at J, with 7 bases between the two ends.

The chain carries TRBV27 and TRBJ1-3, with D tentatively TRBD1 (6 bases). V lost 5 bases and J 0 bases, leaving 17 bases between the germline ends. Germline V gene lookup returns CDR1 MNHEY and CDR2 SMNVEV (reference sequence). The CDR3 extends over 17 amino acids. CDR3 DNA sequence: TGTGCCAGCAGTGATAATACAGGGCCCCGCTCTGGAAACACCATATATTTT. It specifies CASSDNTGPRSGNTIYF.

This chain connects TRBV6-5 to TRBJ2-7, with D perhaps TRBD2 (5 bases). Germline CDR1 and CDR2: MNHEY and SVGAGI. V was clipped by 8 bases and J by 3 bases, with 14 bases between them. There are 13 residues in the CDR3. The CDR3 DNA reads TGTGCCAGCCACGACTCTAGCAGCTACGAGCAGTACTTC. This codes for CASHDSSSYEQYF.

This clone has a single count. The chain employs TRBV19 and TRBJ2-2, with D possibly matching TRBD1 (6 bases). The CDR3 spans 13 residues. Trimming removed 9 bases at V and 8 bases at J, with 16 bases between. The germline gives CDR1 LNHDA, CDR2 SQIVND (reference sequence). DNA for the CDR3: TGTGCCAGCAGAACAGGGACCTCTGGGGAGCTGTTTTTT. Translating gives CASRTGTSGELFF.

V is TRBV11-2 and J is TRBJ2-2; D is uncertain. Trimming removed 0 bases at V and 7 bases at J, with 18 bases between. Germline assignment: CDR1 SGHAT and CDR2 FQNNGV. The CDR3 has 17 amino acids. The CDR3 loop reads CASSLDRLISSVGELFF. DNA for the CDR3: TGTGCCAGCAGCTTAGATCGTCTTATTAGTTCGGTCGGGGAGCTGTTTTTT.

The chain is built from TRBV13 and TRBJ1-1; 11 nucleotides agree with TRBD1. CDR1 is PRHDT and CDR2 is FYEKMQ in the germline V gene (reference sequence). The CDR3 has 15 residues. J lost 4 bases, V lost 5 bases, and 6 bases had no gene match. The CDR3 spells CASSGWTGGVTEAFF. The CDR3 bases are TGTGCCAGCAGCGGCTGGACAGGGGGCGTCACTGAAGCTTTCTTT.

The rearrangement links TRBV7-9 to TRBJ2-1, with D maybe TRBD2 (5 bases). The CDR3 sequence is 15 residues long. In germline, CDR1 is SEHNR, CDR2 FQNEAQ (reference sequence). V was trimmed by 1 base and J by 5 bases, leaving 12 bases between them. The CDR3 loop reads CASSLDTGGHNEQFF. The CDR3 DNA reads TGTGCCAGCAGCTTAGATACCGGCGGGCACAATGAGCAGTTCTTC.

V usage is TRBV14 and J usage is TRBJ2-5, with D unclear. The V end was cut by 3 bases, the J end by 0 bases, with 5 bases between. The CDR3 sequence is 13 residues long. CDR1 and CDR2 (germline): SGHDN, FVKESK. CDR3 nucleotide sequence: TGTGCCAGCAGCCAGTCGTACCAAGAGACCCAGTACTTC. Translated: CASSQSYQETQYF.

This clone was seen a handful of times. The chain recombines TRBV6-1 with TRBJ2-7; perhaps TRBD2 as D (6 bases). The germline V gene has CDR1 MNHNS and CDR2 SASEGT. Trimming shortened V by 3 bases and J by 2 bases, and 14 bases separated the two germline ends. The CDR3 contains 15 residues. CDR3 DNA sequence: TGTGCCAGCAGTGATTTGGAGCGGGCCACCTACGAGCAGTACTTC. Encoded protein: CASSDLERATYEQYF.

The chain combines TRBV10-1 with TRBJ2-1; TRBD1 is a possible D gene (6 bases). The germline V gene has CDR1 WNHNN and CDR2 SYGVQD (reference sequence). The V and J ends lost 4 bases and 3 bases respectively, with 16 bases between them. CDR3 length: 16 residues. The CDR3 DNA reads as TGCGCCAGCAGTGGACTATGGGGACAAGACTACAATGAGCAGTTCTTC. This codes for CASSGLWGQDYNEQFF.

The V and J genes are TRBV5-1 and TRBJ2-5; TRBD2 matches at 7 bases. Looked up from germline, CDR1 is SGHRS and CDR2 is YFSETQ. The CDR3 spans 15 residues. Losses at the gene ends were 1 base for V and 0 bases for J; bases not matched to a gene: 3. The CDR3 sequence is CASSLSGANQETQYF. DNA for the CDR3: TGCGCCAGCAGCTTGAGCGGGGCGAACCAAGAGACCCAGTACTTC.

The chain joins TRBV4-1 to TRBJ2-5, with D perhaps matching TRBD2 (6 bases). The J call may be wrong; the DNA end is better matched by TRBJ2-7. Germline V lookup: CDR1 MGHRA, CDR2 YSYEKL. This CDR3 region has 15 residues. The CDR3 protein is CASSPRDSFSYEQYF. The CDR3 coding sequence is TGCGCCAGCAGCCCCCGGGACTCCTTCTCCTACGAGCAGTACTTC.

The V call is TRBV19, the J call TRBJ2-5, with 9 bases lining up with TRBD1. Trimming cost V 1 base and J 7 bases; bases outside gene matches: 10. There are 16 residues in the CDR3. The V gene's germline CDR1 is LNHDA and CDR2 SQIVND (reference sequence). CDR3 amino acids: CASSIVLGQGKVTQYF. The CDR3, as DNA: TGTGCCAGTAGTATAGTATTGGGACAGGGAAAAGTGACCCAGTACTTC.

This clone was recorded once. The chain is built from TRBV5-1 and TRBJ2-7, with a weak D call TRBD2 (6 bases). Germline values: CDR1 SGHRS, CDR2 YFSETQ. This CDR3 has 14 amino acids. V lost 5 bases and J lost 2, with 14 bases in between. As DNA, the CDR3 is TGCGCCAGCAGGGAGGGGACTGCTACCTACGAGCAGTACTTC. Translated, it gives CASREGTATYEQYF.